These 24 T cell receptor beta chains were all obtained from the same sample, sequenced in a study of T cells after yellow fever vaccination. In TCRdb, the 5' RACE reads were re-called with MiXCR into one record per CDR3 protein. The sample holds approximately 110,000 distinct CDR3 sequences, more than 6.5% seen once. Sequencing used CD4+ T cells sorted from PBMCs, obtained roughly 10 days after the first yellow fever vaccination. The receptors come from a man in his late teens or twenties who received the YFV17D yellow fever vaccine.

This clonotype showed up many times. The chain joins TRBV6-5 to TRBJ1-5; 8 bases fit TRBD1. Germline V lookup: CDR1 MNHEY, CDR2 SVGAGI. V shed 6 bases, J shed 2 bases, and the junction held 3 bases outside the gene matches. There are 14 residues in the CDR3. The CDR3 DNA is TGTGCCAGCAGACCACAGGGGGGCAATCAGCCCCAGCATTTT. It yields the protein CASRPQGGNQPQHF.

The sample holds many counts of this clonotype. V and J are TRBV12-3 or TRBV12-4 and TRBJ2-7; D tentatively reads TRBD1 or TRBD2 (5 bases each). V was pared by 3 bases and J by 3 bases, with 12 bases between. The CDR3 length is 14 residues. The DNA of the CDR3 is TGTGCCAGCAGTTTGGGGCAACTAGGCTACGAGCAGTACTTC. This codes for CASSLGQLGYEQYF.

Concerning this clonotype: A much larger clonotype is one base distant, so this may be a read error. The rearrangement uses TRBV7-8 and TRBJ1-2; D gene unclear. This CDR3 has 15 amino acids. CDR1 SGHVS and CDR2 FQNEAQ come from the germline V gene. The CDR3 nucleotides are TGTGCCAGCAGCTTAGGCAGGATAGCTAAATATGGCTACACCTTC. It encodes CASSLGRIAKYGYTF.

This clonotype was picked up many times. The CDR3 is CASSPGAKNIQYF. DNA for the CDR3: TGTGCCAGTAGTCCCGGGGCCAAAAACATTCAGTACTTC. The chain uses TRBV19 and TRBJ2-4; D is undetermined. This CDR3 spans 13 amino acids. Between the trimmed V and J ends, which lost 5 bases and 1 base, there was a span of 6 bases. Per germline, CDR1 LNHDA and CDR2 SQIVND (reference sequence).

Notes on this clonotype: A much bigger clone sits one base away, suggesting this may be a read error. The chain carries TRBV27 and TRBJ1-2; TRBD1 is a possible D gene (5 bases). This CDR3 is 15 amino acids long. The germline CDR1 and CDR2 sequences are MNHEY and SMNVEV (reference sequence). CDR3: CTSSPLDTSNYGYTF. In DNA form, the CDR3 reads TGTACCAGCAGTCCGCTGGACACTTCTAACTATGGCTACACCTTC.

In this sample, this clonotype turned up a few times. The chain joins TRBV7-2 to TRBJ1-3, with 7 bases lining up with TRBD1. Germline V gene lookup returns CDR1 SGHTA and CDR2 FQGNSA. V shed 6 bases and J 3 bases; nucleotides not matched to a gene: 8. There are 15 residues in the CDR3. The CDR3 sequence is CASSQEGGNGNTIYF. CDR3 bases: TGTGCCAGCAGTCAGGAAGGGGGCAATGGAAACACCATATATTTT.

V usage is TRBV6-5 and J usage is TRBJ1-3; D ambiguous. V lost 7 bases and J 0 bases, leaving 4 bases between the germline ends. CDR3 length equals 12 residues. Germline V CDR1 and CDR2: MNHEY, SVGAGI. The CDR3 is CASISSGNTIYF. The DNA of the CDR3 is TGTGCCAGCATTAGCTCTGGAAACACCATATATTTT.

This clonotype came up many times. This chain links TRBV7-8 with TRBJ2-7, with 8 bases identical to TRBD1. CDR1 is SGHVS, CDR2 FQNEAQ, per germline. The CDR3 consists of 15 residues. Trimming removed 1 base from V and 3 bases from J; junction bases left unmatched: 5. The CDR3 sequence is CASSLVTGGNYEQYV. The CDR3 DNA reads as TGTGCCAGCAGCTTAGTAACAGGGGGGAACTACGAGCAGTACGTC.

This clonotype was seen ten or more times. CDR3 protein: CASSPDRVYGYTF. CDR3 DNA sequence: TGCGCCAGCAGTCCGGACAGGGTCTATGGCTACACCTTC. The gene calls are TRBV5-1 and TRBJ1-2; TRBD1 matches at 8 bases. From germline, CDR1 is SGHRS and CDR2 YFSETQ. The CDR3 extends over 13 amino acids. V shed 5 bases, J shed 4 bases, and the junction held 4 bases outside the gene matches.

This clonotype has a count of ten or more. The chain employs TRBV7-2 and TRBJ2-5; perhaps D is TRBD1 or TRBD2 (6 bases each). There are 14 residues in the CDR3. Trimming shortened V by 5 bases and J by 5 bases, and 15 bases separated the two germline ends. Germline-derived CDR1 and CDR2 are SGHTA and FQGNSA. DNA of the CDR3: TGTGCCAGCAGCCCGCTCGGAGGGGGGGAGACCCAGTACTTC. It codes for CASSPLGGGETQYF.

This clonotype occurred many times. The chain is built from TRBV6-5 and TRBJ2-5; the match to TRBD2 covers 13 bases. The V and J ends lost 2 bases and 6 bases, in that order; junction bases with no gene match: 6. Germline V lookup: CDR1 MNHEY, CDR2 SVGAGI. This CDR3 has 16 residues. CDR3 DNA: TGTGCCAGCAGTTACACGGGACTAGCGGGACCACAGACCCAGTACTTC. It encodes CASSYTGLAGPQTQYF.

This clonotype was seen only a few times. This chain joins TRBV7-2 and TRBJ2-3, with D possibly being TRBD1 (5 bases). Trimming stripped 4 bases from V and 1 base from J, with 9 bases between. Germline V gene lookup returns CDR1 SGHTA and CDR2 FQGNSA. The CDR3 runs 14 residues. The DNA of the CDR3 is TGTGCCAGCAGCTCCAGGGCAGGCACAGATACGCAGTATTTT. It encodes CASSSRAGTDTQYF.

This clonotype has ten or more counts. This chain joins TRBV18 and TRBJ2-1, with TRBD1 as a possible D gene (6 bases). The CDR3 has 14 residues. The V gene's germline CDR1 is KGHSH and CDR2 LQKENI. V was clipped by 1 base and J by 7 bases, with 11 bases between them. The CDR3 spells CASSPQGERNEQFF. The DNA of the CDR3 is TGTGCCAGCTCACCACAGGGGGAAAGAAATGAGCAGTTCTTC. The full variable domain, completed using reference TRBV18 and TRBJ2-1, is NAGVMQNPRHLVRRRGQEARLRCSPMKGHSHVYWYRQLPEEGLKFMVYLQKENIIDESGMPKERFSAEFPKEGPSILRIQQVVRGDSAAYFCASSPQGERNEQFFGPGTRLTVL.

This clonotype was counted ten times or more. The chain carries TRBV14 and TRBJ2-3; D may be TRBD2 (5 bases). Germline assignment: CDR1 SGHDN and CDR2 FVKESK. V was clipped by 1 base and J by 3 bases, with 8 bases between them. The CDR3 covers 14 residues. The CDR3 DNA reads as TGTGCCAGCAGCCAAGGACCGGGGACAGATACGCAGTATTTT. Protein: CASSQGPGTDTQYF. Full variable domain (rest looked up from reference TRBV14 and TRBJ2-3): EAGVTQFPSHSVIEKGQTVTLRCDPISGHDNLYWYRRVMGKEIKFLLHFVKESKQDESGMPNNRFLAERTGGTYSTLKVQPAELEDSGVYFCASSQGPGTDTQYFGPGTRLTVL.

This clonotype was seen ten or more times. This chain uses TRBV5-4 with TRBJ2-3; D is perhaps TRBD2 (7 bases). The CDR3 has 14 amino acids. V was clipped by 7 bases and J by 5 bases, with 17 bases between them. Germline assignment: CDR1 SGHNT and CDR2 YYREEE (reference sequence). Here the CDR3 reads CASPSRGAEDTQYF. The CDR3, as DNA: TGTGCCAGCCCTTCCCGGGGGGCTGAAGATACGCAGTATTTT.

In its sample, this clonotype was seen many times. The V and J genes are TRBV27 and TRBJ1-1; D unclear. Per the germline V gene, CDR1 is MNHEY and CDR2 is SMNVEV (reference sequence). CDR3 length equals 15 residues. The V and J ends lost 3 bases and 3 bases respectively, with 14 bases between them. For the CDR3, the DNA is TGTGCCAGCAGTTTCCACCCCCGTGGGCACACTGAAGCTTTCTTT. Translated: CASSFHPRGHTEAFF.

The rearrangement links TRBV5-1 to TRBJ2-5; 10 positions match TRBD2. The CDR3 length is 15 residues. CDR1 and CDR2 (germline): SGHRS, YFSETQ. Unmatched junction bases numbered 6, after V lost 4 bases and J lost 3 bases. The CDR3 DNA reads as TGCGCCAGCAGCCTTCAAGGGACTAGCGAAGAGACCCAGTACTTC. Protein: CASSLQGTSEETQYF. Filled out from reference TRBV5-1 and TRBJ2-5, the complete variable domain reads KAGVTQTPRYLIKTRGQQVTLSCSPISGHRSVSWYQQTPGQGLQFLFEYFSETQRNKGNFPGRFSGRQFSNSRSEMNVSTLELGDSALYLCASSLQGTSEETQYFGPGTRLLVL.

Ten or more counts support this clonotype. This chain connects TRBV30 to TRBJ1-2, with TRBD1 identical over 7 bases. Germline V gene data show CDR1 as GTSNPN and CDR2 as SVGIG (reference sequence). The CDR3 is 12 residues long. J was trimmed by 7 bases and V by 3 bases; bases with no gene match: 5. DNA for the CDR3: TGTGCCTGGAGATCCACAGGGGTTGGCTACACCTTC. Protein product: CAWRSTGVGYTF.

This clonotype has ten or more counts. J is TRBJ2-5 and V is TRBV7-2; perhaps TRBD2 as D (5 bases). Deletions cut 4 bases from V and 6 bases from J, with 18 bases between. This CDR3 has 15 amino acids. The germline V gene encodes CDR1 SGHTA and CDR2 FQGNSA. CDR3 DNA: TGTGCCAGCAGCTCTCCGGGATCCCAGGCGAAGACCCAGTACTTC. Its translation is CASSSPGSQAKTQYF.

Many counts were recorded for this clonotype. The rearrangement joins TRBV2 to TRBJ2-1; perhaps TRBD2 as D (6 bases). Looked up from germline, CDR1 is SNHLY and CDR2 is FYNNEI. Trimming left V 7 bases short and J 4 bases short, with 14 bases between. The CDR3 loop spans 14 amino acids. The CDR3 here is CASTGMRGYNEQFF. CDR3 DNA sequence: TGTGCCAGCACGGGAATGCGGGGATACAATGAGCAGTTCTTC.

This clonotype occurred many times. This chain joins TRBV5-1 and TRBJ2-3, with D maybe TRBD1 (6 bases). The CDR3 contains 14 residues. Germline V gene data show CDR1 as SGHRS and CDR2 as YFSETQ. The V gene lost 2 bases and the J gene lost 6 bases, with 13 bases spanning the gap. In DNA form, the CDR3 reads TGCGCCAGCAGCTTAAACGGCCAGGGGGATACGCAGTATTTT. As protein: CASSLNGQGDTQYF.

J is TRBJ1-6 and V is TRBV5-4; D unresolved. Trimming took off 3 bases at V and 6 bases at J, with 4 bases between the two ends. The CDR3 consists of 12 residues. CDR1 and CDR2 (germline): SGHNT, YYREEE (reference sequence). CDR3 in amino acids: CASSSSNSPLHF. The CDR3 bases are TGTGCCAGCAGCTCTAGTAATTCACCCCTCCACTTT. Drawing the rest from reference TRBV5-4 and TRBJ1-6, the complete variable domain is ETGVTQSPTHLIKTRGQQVTLRCSSQSGHNTVSWYQQALGQGPQFIFQYYREEENGRGNFPPRFSGLQFPNYSSELNVNALELDDSALYLCASSSSNSPLHFGNGTRLTVT.

At least ten counts were recorded for this clonotype. This chain connects TRBV7-2 to TRBJ2-2; D remains ambiguous. Germline V gives CDR1 SGHTA, CDR2 FQGNSA. The CDR3 is 12 amino acids. The ends were cut back, 5 bases at V and 1 base at J, with 2 bases in the middle. The CDR3 loop reads CASSRNTGELFF. The CDR3 nucleotides are TGTGCCAGCAGCCGGAACACCGGGGAGCTGTTTTTT.

The sample holds many counts of this clonotype. The chain has TRBV7-2 and TRBJ1-1; a weak D match, TRBD1 (6 bases). Looked up from germline, CDR1 is SGHTA and CDR2 is FQGNSA. There are 16 residues in the CDR3. V was cut by 4 bases and J by 1 base, with 16 bases left in between. The chain's CDR3 is CASSYPFGTSNTEAFF. The CDR3 coding sequence is TGTGCCAGCAGCTACCCCTTTGGGACATCGAACACTGAAGCTTTCTTT.